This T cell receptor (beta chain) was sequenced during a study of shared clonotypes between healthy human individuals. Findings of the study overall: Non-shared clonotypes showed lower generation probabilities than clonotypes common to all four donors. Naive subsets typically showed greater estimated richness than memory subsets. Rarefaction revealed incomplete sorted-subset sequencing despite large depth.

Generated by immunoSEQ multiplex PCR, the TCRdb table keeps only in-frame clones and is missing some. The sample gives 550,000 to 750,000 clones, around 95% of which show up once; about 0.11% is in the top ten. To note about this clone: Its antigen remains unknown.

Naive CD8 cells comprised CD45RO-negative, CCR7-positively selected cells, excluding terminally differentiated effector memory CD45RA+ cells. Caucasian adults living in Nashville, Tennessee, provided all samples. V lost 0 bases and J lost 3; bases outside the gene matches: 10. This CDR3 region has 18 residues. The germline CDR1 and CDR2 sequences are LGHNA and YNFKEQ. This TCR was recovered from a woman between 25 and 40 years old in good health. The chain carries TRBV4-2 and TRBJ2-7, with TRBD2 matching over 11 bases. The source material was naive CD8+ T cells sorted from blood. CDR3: CASSQDATSGSLSYEQYF. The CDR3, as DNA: TGTGCCAGCAGCCAAGATGCAACTAGCGGGAGCCTAAGCTACGAGCAGTACTTC.